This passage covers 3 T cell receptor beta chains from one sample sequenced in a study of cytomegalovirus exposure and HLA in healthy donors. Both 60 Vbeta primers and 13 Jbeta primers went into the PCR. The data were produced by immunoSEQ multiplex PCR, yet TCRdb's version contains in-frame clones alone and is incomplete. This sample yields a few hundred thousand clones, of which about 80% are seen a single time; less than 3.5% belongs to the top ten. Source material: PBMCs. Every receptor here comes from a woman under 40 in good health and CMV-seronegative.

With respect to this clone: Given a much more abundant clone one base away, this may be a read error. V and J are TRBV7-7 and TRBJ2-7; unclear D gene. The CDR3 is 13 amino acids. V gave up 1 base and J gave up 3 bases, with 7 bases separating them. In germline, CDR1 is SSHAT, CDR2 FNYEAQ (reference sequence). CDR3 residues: CASSLGQDYEQYF. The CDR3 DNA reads TGTGCCAGCAGCTTAGGTCAGGACTACGAGCAGTACTTC.

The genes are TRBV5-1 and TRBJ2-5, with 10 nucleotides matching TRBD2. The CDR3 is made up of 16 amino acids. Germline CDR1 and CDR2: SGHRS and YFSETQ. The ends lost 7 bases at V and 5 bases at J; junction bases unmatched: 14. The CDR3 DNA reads TGCGCCAGCGGGGCGGGCCAGCGGGGGGGCCTGGAGACCCAGTACTTC. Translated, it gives CASGAGQRGGLETQYF.

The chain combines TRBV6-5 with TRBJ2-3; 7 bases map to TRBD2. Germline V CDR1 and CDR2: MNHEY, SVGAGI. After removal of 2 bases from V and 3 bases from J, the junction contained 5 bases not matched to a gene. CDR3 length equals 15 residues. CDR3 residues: CASSYAGENTDTQYF. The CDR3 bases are TGTGCCAGCAGTTACGCGGGGGAAAATACAGATACGCAGTATTTT.